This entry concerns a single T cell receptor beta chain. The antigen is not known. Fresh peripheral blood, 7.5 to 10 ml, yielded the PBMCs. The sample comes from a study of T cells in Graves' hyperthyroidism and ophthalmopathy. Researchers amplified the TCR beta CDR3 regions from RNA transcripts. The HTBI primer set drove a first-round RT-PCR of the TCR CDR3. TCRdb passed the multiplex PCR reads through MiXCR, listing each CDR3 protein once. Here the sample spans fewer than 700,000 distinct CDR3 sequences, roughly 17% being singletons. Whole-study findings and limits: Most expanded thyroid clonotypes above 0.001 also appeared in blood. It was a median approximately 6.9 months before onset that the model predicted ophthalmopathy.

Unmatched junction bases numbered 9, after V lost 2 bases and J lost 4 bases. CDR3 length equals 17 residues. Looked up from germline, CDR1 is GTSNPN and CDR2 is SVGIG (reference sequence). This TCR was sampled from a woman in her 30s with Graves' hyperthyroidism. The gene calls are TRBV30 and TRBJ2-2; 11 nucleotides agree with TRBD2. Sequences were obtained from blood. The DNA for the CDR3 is TGTGCCTGGAGTCCCATCCAACTAGCGGGGGTCACCGGGGAGCTGTTTTTT. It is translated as CAWSPIQLAGVTGELFF.